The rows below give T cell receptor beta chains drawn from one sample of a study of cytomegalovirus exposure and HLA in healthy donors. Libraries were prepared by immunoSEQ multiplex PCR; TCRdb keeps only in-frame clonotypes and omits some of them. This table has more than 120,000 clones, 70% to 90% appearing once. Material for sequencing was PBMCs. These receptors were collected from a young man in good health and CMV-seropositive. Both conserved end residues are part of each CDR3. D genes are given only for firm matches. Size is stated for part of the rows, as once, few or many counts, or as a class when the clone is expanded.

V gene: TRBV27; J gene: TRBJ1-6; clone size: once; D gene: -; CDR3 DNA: TGTGCCAGCAGGAGAATCCCTTATAATTCACCCCTCCACTTT; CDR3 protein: CASRRIPYNSPLHF
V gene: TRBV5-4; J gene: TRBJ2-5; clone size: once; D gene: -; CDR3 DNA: TGTGCCAGCAAAACCGACAAGTACCAAGAGACCCAGTACTTC; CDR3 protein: CASKTDKYQETQYF
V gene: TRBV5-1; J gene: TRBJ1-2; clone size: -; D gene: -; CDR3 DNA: TGCGCCAGCAGCTTGGAACCCCCCGGAGACTATGGCTACACCTTC; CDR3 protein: CASSLEPPGDYGYTF
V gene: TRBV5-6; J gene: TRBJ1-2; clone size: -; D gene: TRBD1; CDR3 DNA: TGTGCCAGCAGCTTGGGTGACAGGGTGTCTTATGGCTACACCTTC; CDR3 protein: CASSLGDRVSYGYTF
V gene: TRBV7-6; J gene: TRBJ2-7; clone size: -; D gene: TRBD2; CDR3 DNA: TGTGCCAGCAGCCCGACTAGCGGGAGTCGTTACGAGCAGTACTTC; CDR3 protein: CASSPTSGSRYEQYF
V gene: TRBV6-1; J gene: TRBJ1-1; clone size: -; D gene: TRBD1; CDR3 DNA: TGTGCCAGCAGTGAAAGTATAGGGGGCGCTCGTCGCACTGAAGCTTTCTTT; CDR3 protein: CASSESIGGARRTEAFF
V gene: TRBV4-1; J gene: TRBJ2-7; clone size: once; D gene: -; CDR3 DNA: TGCGCCAGCAGCCAATGGACTGGGTTAGCCTACGAGCAGTACTTC; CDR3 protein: CASSQWTGLAYEQYF
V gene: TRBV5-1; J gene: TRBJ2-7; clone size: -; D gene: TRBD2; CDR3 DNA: TGCGCCAGCAGCTTGACTAGCGGCTCCTACGAGCAGTACTTC; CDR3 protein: CASSLTSGSYEQYF
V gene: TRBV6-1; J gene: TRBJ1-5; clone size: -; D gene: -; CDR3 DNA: TGTGCCAGCAGATTATATAGCAATCAGCCCCAGCATTTT; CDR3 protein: CASRLYSNQPQHF
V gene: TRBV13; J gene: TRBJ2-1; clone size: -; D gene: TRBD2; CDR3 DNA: TGTGCCAGCAGCTACGGGACTAGCGGGAGTTACAATGAGCAGTTCTTC; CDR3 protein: CASSYGTSGSYNEQFF
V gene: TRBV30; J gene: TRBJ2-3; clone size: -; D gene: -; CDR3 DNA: TGTGCCTGGAGGGGGGGGGCCACTCTAGATACGCAGTATTTT; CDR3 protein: CAWRGGATLDTQYF
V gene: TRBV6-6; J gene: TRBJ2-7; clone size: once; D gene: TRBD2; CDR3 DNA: TGTGCCAGCACCTCTAGCGGGAGGGCCTACGAGCAGTACTTC; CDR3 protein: CASTSSGRAYEQYF
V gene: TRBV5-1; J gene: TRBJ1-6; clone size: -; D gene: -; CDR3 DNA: TGCGCCAGCAGCACTGACCGGAGCTCCTATAATTCACCCCTCCACTTT; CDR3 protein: CASSTDRSSYNSPLHF
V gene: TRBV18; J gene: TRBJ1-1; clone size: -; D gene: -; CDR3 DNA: TGTGCCAGCTCACCCACAGGGATAGGGGACACTGAAGCTTTCTTT; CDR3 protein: CASSPTGIGDTEAFF
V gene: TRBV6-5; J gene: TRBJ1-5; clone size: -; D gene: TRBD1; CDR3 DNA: TGTGCCAGCAGTCTGGACAGGTGGCAGCCCCAGCATTTT; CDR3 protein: CASSLDRWQPQHF
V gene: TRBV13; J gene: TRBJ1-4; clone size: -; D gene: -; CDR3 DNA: TGTGCCAGCAGCTTATGGGGCTTATTAAATGAAAAACTGTTTTTT; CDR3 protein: CASSLWGLLNEKLFF
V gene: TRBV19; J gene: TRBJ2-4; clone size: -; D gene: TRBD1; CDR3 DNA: TGTGCCAGTAGTATAAGGGGACAGGTCAAAAACATTCAGTACTTC; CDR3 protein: CASSIRGQVKNIQYF
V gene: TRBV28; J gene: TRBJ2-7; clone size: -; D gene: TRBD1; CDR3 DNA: TGTGCCAGCAGCGACAGGGGTGCTTCCTACGAGCAGTACTTC; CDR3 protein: CASSDRGASYEQYF
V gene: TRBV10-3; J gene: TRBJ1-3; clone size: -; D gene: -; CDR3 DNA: TGTGCCATCAGTGAGTTCCGGGACACGGCGCGGCCCATATATTTT; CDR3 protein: CAISEFRDTARPIYF
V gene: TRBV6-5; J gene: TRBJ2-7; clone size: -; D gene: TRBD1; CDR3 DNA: TGTGCCAGCAGTTACTTACCGACAGGGGCCTACGAGCAGTACTTC; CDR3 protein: CASSYLPTGAYEQYF
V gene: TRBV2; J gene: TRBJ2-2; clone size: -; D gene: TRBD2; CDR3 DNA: TGTGCCAGCAAAGGACTAGCGGGACACACCGGGGAGCTGTTTTTT; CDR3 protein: CASKGLAGHTGELFF
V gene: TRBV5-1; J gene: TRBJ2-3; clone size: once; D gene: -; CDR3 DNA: TGCGCCAGCACCCTAAGGGGCCTTAGCACAGATACGCAGTATTTT; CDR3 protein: CASTLRGLSTDTQYF
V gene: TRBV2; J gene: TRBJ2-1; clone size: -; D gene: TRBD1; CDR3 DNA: TGTGCCAGCAGCCTACAGGGGAATGAGCAGTTCTTC; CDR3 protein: CASSLQGNEQFF
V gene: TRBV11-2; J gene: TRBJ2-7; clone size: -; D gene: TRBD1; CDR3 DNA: TGTGCCAGCAGCCCCGACAGGGGCGAGCAGTACTTC; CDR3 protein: CASSPDRGEQYF
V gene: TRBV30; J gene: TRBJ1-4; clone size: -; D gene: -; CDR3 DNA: TGTGCCTGGAGGAGGTATACCGCAACTAATGAAAAACTGTTTTTT; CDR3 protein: CAWRRYTATNEKLFF
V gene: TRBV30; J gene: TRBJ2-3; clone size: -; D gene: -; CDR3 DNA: TGTGCCTGGACTTTAAACCAGTATCCGCGGACAGATACGCAGTATTTT; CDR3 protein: CAWTLNQYPRTDTQYF
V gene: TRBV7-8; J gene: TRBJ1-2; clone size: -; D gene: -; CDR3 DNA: TGTGCCAGCAGCTTAGACCTATCGTCAGGGGCGTCTGGCTACACCTTC; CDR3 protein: CASSLDLSSGASGYTF
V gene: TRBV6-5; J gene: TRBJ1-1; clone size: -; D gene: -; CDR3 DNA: TGTGCCAGCAGTCCCCTAGGACAAGCCAACACTGAAGCTTTCTTT; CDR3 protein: CASSPLGQANTEAFF
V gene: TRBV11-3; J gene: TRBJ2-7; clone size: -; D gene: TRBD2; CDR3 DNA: TGTGCCAGCAGCTTTGGTAGCGGGACCTACGAGCAGTACTTC; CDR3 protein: CASSFGSGTYEQYF
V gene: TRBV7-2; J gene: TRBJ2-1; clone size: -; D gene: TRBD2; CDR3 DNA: TGTGCCAGCAGCTTAGGGACTAGCGATACTGGGCAGTTCTTC; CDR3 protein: CASSLGTSDTGQFF
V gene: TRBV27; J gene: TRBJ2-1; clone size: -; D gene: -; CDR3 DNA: TGTGCCAGCAGTTGGATGGACAGTGACAATGAGCAGTTCTTC; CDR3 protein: CASSWMDSDNEQFF
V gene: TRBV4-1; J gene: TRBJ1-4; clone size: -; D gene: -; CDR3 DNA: TGCGCCAGCAGCCTGCAGGGCGCCTGGGAAAAACTGTTTTTT; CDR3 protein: CASSLQGAWEKLFF
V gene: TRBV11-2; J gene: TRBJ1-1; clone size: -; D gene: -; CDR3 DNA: TGTGCCAGCAGCCCGCTAATGTCGGGGGGCGGTCCTGAAGCTTTCTTT; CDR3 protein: CASSPLMSGGGPEAFF
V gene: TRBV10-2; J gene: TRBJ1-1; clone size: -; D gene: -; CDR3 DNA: TGCGCCAGCTTCAGCGGGTTGAACACTGAAGCTTTCTTT; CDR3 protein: CASFSGLNTEAFF
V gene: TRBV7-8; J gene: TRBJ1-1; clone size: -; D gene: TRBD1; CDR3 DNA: TGTGCCAGCAGCTCCGACAGGGGGTATAGCGAGAACACTGAAGCTTTCTTT; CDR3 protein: CASSSDRGYSENTEAFF
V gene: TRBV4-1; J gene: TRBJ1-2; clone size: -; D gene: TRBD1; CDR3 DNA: TGCGCCAGCAGCCTTGGGACAGGGGATGCCTATGGCTACACCTTC; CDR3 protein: CASSLGTGDAYGYTF
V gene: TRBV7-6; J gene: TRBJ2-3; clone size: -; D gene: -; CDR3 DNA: TGTGCCAGCAGCCCCGGGGGGCGTAGCACAGATACGCAGTATTTT; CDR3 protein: CASSPGGRSTDTQYF
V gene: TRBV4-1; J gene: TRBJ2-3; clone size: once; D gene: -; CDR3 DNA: TGCGCCAGTAACAGGGCAGATACGCAGTATTTT; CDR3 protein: CASNRADTQYF
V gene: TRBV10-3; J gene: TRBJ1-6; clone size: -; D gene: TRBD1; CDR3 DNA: TGTGCCATCTCCCCCGACAGGGATAATTCACCCCTCCACTTT; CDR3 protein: CAISPDRDNSPLHF
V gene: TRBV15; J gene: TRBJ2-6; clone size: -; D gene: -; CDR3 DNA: TGTGCCACCGGAGGGAGTTCCCCATCTGGGGCCAACGTCCTGACTTTC; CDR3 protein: CATGGSSPSGANVLTF
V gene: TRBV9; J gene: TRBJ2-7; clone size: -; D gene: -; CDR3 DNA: TGTGCCAGCAGCCCCCGTCGGGGAAGCTACGAGCAGTACTTC; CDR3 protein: CASSPRRGSYEQYF
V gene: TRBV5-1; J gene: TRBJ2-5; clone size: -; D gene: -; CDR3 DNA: TGCGCCAGCAGCTCCCTTTTCGGGAATGGAGAGACCCAGTACTTC; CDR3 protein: CASSSLFGNGETQYF